The source of this TCR beta chain is a study of cytomegalovirus exposure and HLA in healthy donors. Study observations and caveats: Reported performance of the classifier showed diagnosis of cytomegalovirus status with high specificity and sensitivity.

In the case of this clone: The target antigen is unknown.

The CDR3 runs 15 residues. The V and J ends lost 5 bases and 7 bases, in that order; junction bases with no gene match: 11. Germline CDR1 is MNHEY and CDR2 is SMNVEV (reference sequence). The PCR was carried out with 60 Vbeta primers and 13 Jbeta primers. Data came from immunoSEQ multiplex PCR; TCRdb stores just in-frame clones and leaves some out. The repertoire holds about 130,000 clones, 77% seen once, with roughly 13% in the top ten. Sequenced sample: PBMCs. The sequence derives from a woman between 35 and 50 years old in good health and CMV-seropositive. The genes are TRBV27 and TRBJ2-7; 10 bases are a match to TRBD2. In nucleotides, the CDR3 is TGTGCCAGCAGTCCTCGGACTAGCGGAAGGGGGGAGCAGTACTTC. This translates into CASSPRTSGRGEQYF.